Presented here are 18 T cell receptor beta chains from one specimen sequenced in a study of blood T cell repertoires in COVID-19. TCRdb's copy holds only in-frame clones and misses some; the assay was immunoSEQ multiplex PCR. Counted here are 310,000 or so clones, nearly 90% occurring once; the ten biggest clones make up 1.7%. Sequenced input: PBMCs or T cells enriched from blood (not recorded which). Receptors were obtained from a woman under 30 with acute COVID-19.

The chain recombines TRBV30 with TRBJ2-7; D is possibly TRBD1 (6 bases). Germline V gives CDR1 GTSNPN, CDR2 SVGIG (reference sequence). V was shortened by 1 base and J by 1 base, with 14 bases between the two germline ends. CDR3 length: 15 residues. The CDR3 region is CAWSGPQGVSYEQYF. In nucleotides, the CDR3 is TGTGCCTGGAGTGGACCACAGGGCGTATCCTACGAGCAGTACTTC.

This chain links TRBV3-1 (or the pseudogene TRBV3-2) with TRBJ1-5; D is uncertain. CDR3 length: 14 amino acids. Looked up from germline, CDR1 is LGHDT and CDR2 is YNNKEL (reference sequence). The V and J ends lost 8 bases and 0 bases respectively, with 11 bases between them. The CDR3 spells CASGGSPSNQPQHF. The DNA for the CDR3 is TGTGCCAGCGGCGGCAGCCCTAGCAATCAGCCCCAGCATTTT.

In this sample, this clone turned up once. The chain carries TRBV9 and TRBJ2-1, with D perhaps matching TRBD2 (5 bases). This CDR3 spans 17 amino acids. CDR1 and CDR2 from the germline V gene are SGDLS and YYNGEE. Trimming pared 2 bases from V and 6 bases from J, leaving 21 bases between. In DNA form, the CDR3 reads TGTGCCAGCAGCGTTCAAGGAGGCGGTGTGGGGTCCAATGAGCAGTTCTTC. Translated: CASSVQGGGVGSNEQFF.

The chain uses TRBV30 and TRBJ2-5; 9 nucleotides agree with TRBD1. CDR1 and CDR2 (germline): GTSNPN, SVGIG (reference sequence). The trim removed 3 bases at V and 3 bases at J, leaving 11 bases unmatched. The CDR3 is 16 residues long. The CDR3 spells CAWSDAGQGTEETQYF. The DNA for the CDR3 is TGTGCCTGGAGCGATGCCGGACAGGGGACCGAAGAGACCCAGTACTTC.

This chain connects TRBV5-8 to TRBJ1-4; no definite D call. This CDR3 comprises 15 residues. The germline V gene encodes CDR1 SGHTS and CDR2 YDEGEE. The V gene lost 0 bases and the J gene lost 8 bases, with 14 bases spanning the gap. CDR3 in DNA: TGTGCCAGCAGCTTGGGGGTGAGGGCGGAAGAAAAACTGTTTTTT. This translates into CASSLGVRAEEKLFF.

The genes are TRBV18 and TRBJ2-3, with D perhaps TRBD2 (5 bases). CDR1 KGHSH and CDR2 LQKENI come from the germline V gene. This CDR3 region has 13 residues. Trimming removed 4 bases at V and 2 bases at J, with 7 bases between. This CDR3 reads CASSREHTDTQYF. The DNA of the CDR3 is TGTGCCAGCTCACGGGAGCACACAGATACGCAGTATTTT. Full variable domain (outside the CDR3, taken from reference TRBV18 and TRBJ2-3): NAGVMQNPRHLVRRRGQEARLRCSPMKGHSHVYWYRQLPEEGLKFMVYLQKENIIDESGMPKERFSAEFPKEGPSILRIQQVVRGDSAAYFCASSREHTDTQYFGPGTRLTVL.

The chain links TRBV11-2 to TRBJ2-7; D possibly corresponds to TRBD2 (5 bases). CDR1 and CDR2 (germline): SGHAT, FQNNGV. The ends were cut back, 3 bases at V and 0 bases at J, with 9 bases in the middle. The CDR3 extends over 14 amino acids. CDR3 region: CASSFQRNSYEQYF. The DNA for the CDR3 is TGTGCCAGCAGCTTTCAGCGGAACTCCTACGAGCAGTACTTC.

This clone was seen just once. Written as DNA, the CDR3 is TGTGCCAGCAGCCCGGGGCAGCGGGCGGGAGTCAGGAATGAGCAGTTCTTC. Amino acids: CASSPGQRAGVRNEQFF. This chain links TRBV7-9 with TRBJ2-1; 7 bases match TRBD2. Germline CDR1 and CDR2: SEHNR and FQNEAQ (reference sequence). The V segment lost 5 bases and the J segment 7 bases; nucleotides outside the gene matches: 17. CDR3 length: 17 residues.

The V gene is TRBV9, the J gene TRBJ1-6; 7 bases agree with TRBD1. Trimming cost V 5 bases and J 7 bases; bases outside gene matches: 9. Looked up from germline, CDR1 is SGDLS and CDR2 is YYNGEE. The CDR3 totals 15 residues. The CDR3 nucleotides are TGTGCCAGCAGAGATACGGACAGGAGCAATTCACCCCTCCACTTT. Residues: CASRDTDRSNSPLHF.

This rearrangement joins TRBV3-1 (or the pseudogene TRBV3-2) to TRBJ1-2, with 8 bases matching TRBD1. V was pared by 2 bases and J by 3 bases, with 8 bases of the junction left unmatched. This CDR3 spans 16 amino acids. CDR1 is LGHDT and CDR2 is YNNKEL in the germline V gene (reference sequence). CDR3 in amino acids: CASSQPPGQGDYGYTF. In nucleotides, the CDR3 is TGTGCCAGCAGCCAACCTCCCGGACAGGGAGACTATGGCTACACCTTC.

The chain employs TRBV10-2 and TRBJ2-2, with TRBD2 matching over 11 bases. The V gene end was trimmed by 0 bases and the J gene end by 6 bases; junction bases not matched to a gene: 3. This CDR3 region has 16 residues. Germline CDR1 and CDR2: WSHSY and SAAADI. Here the CDR3 DNA reads TGCGCCAGCAGTGAGTCGGAACTAGCGGGAGCCGGGGAGCTGTTTTTT. Encoded protein: CASSESELAGAGELFF.

This chain uses TRBV19 with TRBJ2-1; 7 bases match TRBD1. This CDR3 has 15 residues. V shed 5 bases, J shed 1 base, and the junction held 5 bases outside the gene matches. The germline V gene has CDR1 LNHDA and CDR2 SQIVND (reference sequence). The CDR3 coding sequence is TGTGCCAGTAGTCCCCCGACAGGGTCCTACAATGAGCAGTTCTTC. Residues: CASSPPTGSYNEQFF.

The chain employs TRBV7-2 and TRBJ2-7; 7 nucleotides match TRBD2. The CDR3 has 15 amino acids. V lost 0 bases and J lost 7; bases outside the gene matches: 9. CDR1 and CDR2 from the germline V gene are SGHTA and FQGNSA. The CDR3 spells CASSLAARLAPEQYF. The CDR3 nucleotides read TGTGCCAGCAGCTTAGCGGCGAGACTAGCACCTGAGCAGTACTTC. Full variable domain (missing parts from reference TRBV7-2 and TRBJ2-7): GAGVSQSPSNKVTEKGKDVELRCDPISGHTALYWYRQSLGQGLEFLIYFQGNSAPDKSGLPSDRFSAERTGGSVSTLTIQRTQQEDSAVYLCASSLAARLAPEQYFGPGTRLTVT.

In this sample, this clone turned up once. The chain links TRBV12-3 or TRBV12-4 to TRBJ1-5; D is perhaps TRBD1 (6 bases). The V and J ends lost 6 bases and 4 bases respectively, with 10 bases between them. The CDR3 totals 13 residues. For the CDR3, the DNA is TGTGCCAGCAGCCAGGGGATGAATCAGCCCCAGCATTTT. This codes for CASSQGMNQPQHF.

The gene calls are TRBV4-1 and TRBJ2-7; 8 nucleotides line up with TRBD2. Germline V gene sequence: CDR1 MGHRA, CDR2 YSYEKL. Trimming removed 1 base from V and 7 bases from J; junction bases left unmatched: 9. CDR3 length equals 15 residues. This CDR3 reads CASSQGVAGFIEQYF. CDR3 DNA: TGCGCCAGCAGCCAAGGGGTAGCGGGATTTATTGAGCAGTACTTC.

The chain links TRBV7-9 to TRBJ2-1; TRBD2 agrees at 8 bases. V dropped 5 bases and J dropped 10; count of bases not matched to a gene: 13. The CDR3 spans 15 residues. The germline gives CDR1 SEHNR, CDR2 FQNEAQ (reference sequence). The CDR3 reads CASSPSGRFYLEQFF. CDR3 bases: TGTGCCAGCAGCCCCAGCGGGAGATTCTACTTAGAGCAGTTCTTC.

This clone was picked up a small number of times. The gene calls are TRBV10-1 and TRBJ2-1, with 9 bases fitting TRBD2. J was trimmed by 0 bases and V by 4 bases; bases with no gene match: 1. The CDR3 runs 15 residues. Germline CDR1 is WNHNN and CDR2 is SYGVQD (reference sequence). DNA of the CDR3: TGCGCCAGCAGTGGACTAGCGGCCTCCTACAATGAGCAGTTCTTC. This encodes CASSGLAASYNEQFF.

J is TRBJ1-1 and V is TRBV6-5; no definite D call. CDR1 is MNHEY and CDR2 is SVGAGI in the germline V gene. The CDR3 has 15 residues. Trimming removed 2 bases at V and 1 base at J, with 11 bases between. DNA of the CDR3: TGTGCCAGCAGTTACGATCGGGGAGGGAACACTGAAGCTTTCTTT. It yields the protein CASSYDRGGNTEAFF.